This TCR beta chain was observed in a study of T cells in localized non-small cell lung cancer. Comment on this clone: What it recognizes is unknown.

General study points: The study sequenced only one region of the tumor. As a result, intratumor heterogeneity could not be excluded and remains possible. Appearance in adjacent lung was seen for a median around 55 of the top 100 tumor clones. A higher density of T cells in blood coincided with extended overall survival.

Germline CDR1 is SGHRS and CDR2 is YFSETQ. V was shortened by 6 bases and J by 1 base, with 16 bases between the two germline ends. CDR3 length equals 16 residues. Sequencing used immunoSEQ multiplex PCR; TCRdb keeps in-frame clones, though not all of them. This sample has fewer than 90,000 clones; about four fifths occur once, and the top ten carry over 2.5%. The source material was peripheral blood, sampled before any cancer treatment. This receptor was obtained from a man aged 35-69 years with stage I lung adenocarcinoma. The chain has TRBV5-1 and TRBJ2-2; D remains unclear. The DNA of the CDR3 is TGCGCCAGCATTGTGGGGTCTCAAGGGAACACCGGGGAGCTGTTTTTT. This gives the protein CASIVGSQGNTGELFF.